The following is a T cell receptor (beta chain) sequence with its context. The sample comes from a study of blood T cell repertoires in COVID-19. Study summary: Sites in the United States, Italy and Spain provided acute and convalescent COVID-19 samples. Sources were T cells, B-cell-depleted T cells, or PBMCs; the material itself was cDNA or gDNA.

Source study methods: Estimation of nucleated cell counts was performed using reference gene primer amplification. Libraries were prepared by immunoSEQ multiplex PCR; TCRdb keeps only in-frame clonotypes and omits some of them. For V, J and clone size, that table is used; D and trimming come from the DNA. The sample holds about 210,000 clones, about 92% seen once. V lost 7 bases to trimming and J lost 5 bases, with 14 bases between them. Germline V gene lookup returns CDR1 MDHEN and CDR2 SYDVKM. This CDR3 has 13 residues. The chain recombines TRBV28 with TRBJ1-1, with no clear D. The sequenced sample consisted of peripheral blood. This clonotype was sampled from a man aged 25 to 45 with acute or convalescent COVID-19. CDR3 nucleotide sequence: TGTGCCAGCACCCGACCCCGGCGGACTGAAGCTTTCTTT. It codes for CASTRPRRTEAFF. Filled out from reference TRBV28 and TRBJ1-1, the complete variable domain reads DVKVTQSSRYLVKRTGEKVFLECVQDMDHENMFWYRQDPGLGLRLIYFSYDVKMKEKGDIPEGYSVSREKKERFSLILESASTNQTSMYLCASTRPRRTEAFFGQGTRLTVV.